This T cell receptor beta chain was sequenced for a study of memory CD4+ T cells and cytomegalovirus serostatus. Study-wide context: Healthy Belgian adult donors included several CMV-positive and some 24 CMV-negative people.

On this clone itself: Other DNA sequences in the sample encode the same CDR3.

This CDR3 spans 14 amino acids. The V gene end was trimmed by 3 bases and the J gene end by 6 bases; junction bases not matched to a gene: 8. Germline CDR1 GTSNPN, CDR2 SVGIG (reference sequence). The data were produced by immunoSEQ multiplex PCR, yet TCRdb's version contains in-frame clones alone and is incomplete. The sample holds under 50,000 clones; nearly 80% are singletons and the top ten take 0.7% to 0.8%. Single viable CD3+CD4+CD8-CD45RO+ cells were sorted as the memory CD4+ T cells. Positive selection with CD4 microbeads enriched total CD4+ T cells. This clonotype was obtained from an adult in good health and CMV-seronegative. Sequencing was carried out using memory CD4+ T cells from blood. The chain combines TRBV30 with TRBJ1-2, with TRBD1 matching 9 bases. The CDR3 loop reads CAWSQGQGKNGYTF. The DNA of the CDR3 is TGTGCCTGGAGCCAGGGACAGGGTAAAAATGGCTACACCTTC.